These 21 T cell receptor beta chains were sequenced from one sample in a study of T cell repertoires in cytomegalovirus infection. One entry per CDR3 protein, called by TCRdb with MiXCR from the reads. The sample holds some 400,000 distinct CDR3 sequences, about 33% seen once. The sample was PBMCs. The receptor set was obtained from a human donor in good health (CMV status not recorded). Some clones in this sample may be carry-over from other donors' samples.

This clonotype came up many times. This sequence joins TRBV12-3 or TRBV12-4 and TRBJ2-7; tentatively, D is TRBD1 (6 bases). Trimming stripped 6 bases from V and 6 bases from J, with 15 bases between. The CDR3 consists of 13 residues. This chain's CDR3 is CASRPDSRPEQYF. The CDR3 bases are TGTGCCAGCAGGCCGGACAGCCGGCCCGAGCAGTACTTC.

This clonotype was recorded a few times. The V gene is TRBV6-2 or TRBV6-3, the J gene TRBJ2-1; TRBD2 agrees at 10 bases. Germline V gene sequence: CDR1 MNHEY, CDR2 SVGEGT. The CDR3 loop spans 15 amino acids. V trimming: 5 bases; J trimming: 6 bases; junction bases outside the gene matches: 7. The CDR3 sequence is CASSSGGASLNEQFF. The DNA for the CDR3 is TGTGCCAGCAGTAGCGGGGGGGCATCTCTCAATGAGCAGTTCTTC.

The CDR3 sequence is CASSYPGGPQHF. DNA of the CDR3: TGTGCCAGCAGTTACCCAGGTGGGCCCCAGCATTTT. The V gene is TRBV6-2 or TRBV6-3, the J gene TRBJ1-5; no definite D call. Between the trimmed V and J ends, which lost 2 bases and 9 bases, there was a span of 8 bases. CDR3 size: 12 residues. CDR1 is MNHEY and CDR2 is SVGEGT in the germline V gene.

This clonotype was seen only a few times. The rearrangement uses TRBV20-1 and TRBJ2-1, with 8 bases aligning to TRBD2. From germline, CDR1 is DFQATT and CDR2 SNEGSKA (reference sequence). CDR3 length equals 14 residues. The trim removed 5 bases at V and 4 bases at J, leaving 7 bases unmatched. The CDR3 DNA reads TGCAGTGCTCCCCCCGGACTAGCTTACAATGAGCAGTTCTTC. Translated: CSAPPGLAYNEQFF.

The V and J genes are TRBV4-1 and TRBJ1-5; perhaps TRBD1 as D (5 bases). The V end lost 3 bases, the J end lost 11 bases, and 17 bases lay between the germline ends. Germline CDR1 reads MGHRA; CDR2 reads YSYEKL. The CDR3 runs to 14 residues. The CDR3 DNA is TGCGCCAGCAGCCAGGGGGTTGACAAGGGATCCCAGCATTTT. It encodes CASSQGVDKGSQHF.

This clonotype was seen more than once but under ten times. The genes are TRBV6-1 and TRBJ2-1; weak D call: TRBD1 (6 bases). V lost 6 bases to trimming and J lost 1 base, with 13 bases between them. The CDR3 runs 15 residues. The germline V gene has CDR1 MNHNS and CDR2 SASEGT. DNA for the CDR3: TGTGCCAGCAGCCCAGGCAGGGGTTCCTACAATGAGCAGTTCTTC. Its protein is CASSPGRGSYNEQFF.

The chain combines TRBV19 with TRBJ1-6, with a tentative D call TRBD1 (5 bases). The V and J ends lost 3 bases and 17 bases respectively, with 17 bases between them. This CDR3 is 13 amino acids long. Germline V CDR1 and CDR2: LNHDA, SQIVND (reference sequence). The DNA for the CDR3 is TGTGCCAGTAGTATCCCCCAGGGCGACCCATTCCACTTT. This sequence encodes CASSIPQGDPFHF.

CDR3 nucleotide sequence: TGTGCCAGTAGAACAACAGGGGGCCCCTCCTACAATGAGCAGTTCTTC. Amino acid sequence: CASRTTGGPSYNEQFF. The V and J genes are TRBV19 and TRBJ2-1, with 9 bases identical to TRBD1. The germline V gene has CDR1 LNHDA and CDR2 SQIVND (reference sequence). This CDR3 spans 16 amino acids. With V trimmed by 6 bases and J by 0 bases, 6 bases remained unmatched.

This clonotype was found a few times. The J gene is TRBJ2-1, the V gene TRBV11-2; D gene uncertain. The CDR3 has 14 amino acids. The germline CDR1 and CDR2 sequences are SGHAT and FQNNGV. The V and J ends lost 5 bases and 7 bases respectively, with 15 bases between them. The CDR3 protein is CASSPPPLGNEQFF. The CDR3 DNA is TGTGCCAGCAGCCCCCCCCCTCTAGGAAATGAGCAGTTCTTC.

This clonotype was found a few times. The chain joins TRBV20-1 to TRBJ1-5; 8 nucleotides agree with TRBD1. V shed 7 bases, J shed 4 bases, and the junction held 6 bases outside the gene matches. This CDR3 is 13 amino acids long. In germline, CDR1 is DFQATT, CDR2 SNEGSKA (reference sequence). CDR3 in DNA: TGCAGTGGCCACACAGGGGGGAATCAGCCCCAGCATTTT. It codes for CSGHTGGNQPQHF.

This clonotype was observed a handful of times. The V and J genes are TRBV5-6 and TRBJ2-3; a weak D match, TRBD1 (6 bases). The CDR3 totals 15 residues. Germline V gene lookup returns CDR1 SGHDT and CDR2 YYEEEE. V lost 1 base and J 1 base, leaving 10 bases between the germline ends. CDR3 sequence reads: CASSLLRTGTDTQYF. As DNA, the CDR3 is TGTGCCAGCAGCTTGTTGAGGACAGGCACAGATACGCAGTATTTT. Combining the CDR3 with reference TRBV5-6 and TRBJ2-3 gives the whole variable domain DAGVTQSPTHLIKTRGQQVTLRCSPKSGHDTVSWYQQALGQGPQFIFQYYEEEERQRGNFPDRFSGHQFPNYSSELNVNALLLGDSALYLCASSLLRTGTDTQYFGPGTRLTVL.

The rearrangement links TRBV19 to TRBJ1-6, with 7 positions matching TRBD1. The junction had 8 bases not matched to a gene; V was cut back by 7 bases and J by 8 bases. Germline V gene data show CDR1 as LNHDA and CDR2 as SQIVND (reference sequence). The CDR3 contains 14 residues. In DNA form, the CDR3 reads TGTGCCAGTACATCGGGACAGAAATATTCACCCCTCCACTTT. As protein: CASTSGQKYSPLHF.

Note on this clonotype: A much larger clone sits a single nucleotide away, making a read error possible. CDR3 protein: CASSSTGGGVQPQHF. CDR3 nucleotides: TGTGCCAGCAGTTCCACTGGGGGCGGAGTTCAGCCCCAGCATTTT. V usage is TRBV7-9 and J usage is TRBJ1-5; the D gene is possibly TRBD1 (6 bases). Germline V gives CDR1 SEHNR, CDR2 FQNEAQ (reference sequence). The CDR3 has 15 amino acids. Deletions cut 6 bases from V and 6 bases from J, with 18 bases between.

This clonotype was observed a handful of times. The gene calls are TRBV4-2 and TRBJ2-1, with a possible D match to TRBD1 (6 bases). With 0 bases removed from V and 4 bases from J, the gap between germline ends came to 13 bases. CDR1 and CDR2 (germline): LGHNA, YNFKEQ. This CDR3 has 16 residues. The chain's CDR3 is CASSQEGGVEYNEQFF. For the CDR3, the DNA is TGTGCCAGCAGCCAAGAAGGGGGAGTCGAGTACAATGAGCAGTTCTTC.

The chain has TRBV3-1 and TRBJ1-5, with D hard to call. Germline CDR1 is LGHDT and CDR2 is YNNKEL (reference sequence). Trimming removed 4 bases at V and 0 bases at J, with 13 bases between. This CDR3 region has 16 residues. The CDR3 protein is CASSPDGRYSNQPQHF. CDR3 DNA sequence: TGTGCCAGCAGCCCCGACGGGCGGTATAGCAATCAGCCCCAGCATTTT.

The gene calls are TRBV12-3 or TRBV12-4 and TRBJ2-7; D is uncertain. This CDR3 region has 12 residues. Deletions cut 4 bases from V and 3 bases from J, with 7 bases between. CDR3 bases: TGTGCCAGCAGTTCCTTCGGCTACGAGCAGTACTTC. Protein sequence: CASSSFGYEQYF.

The chain recombines TRBV29-1 with TRBJ2-2; D is tentatively TRBD1 or TRBD2 (5 bases each). This CDR3 is 17 amino acids long. CDR1 is SQVTM and CDR2 is ANQGSEA in the germline V gene. V was pared by 0 bases and J by 2 bases, with 16 bases between. The CDR3: CSVEDPGHRDNTGELFF. For the CDR3, the DNA is TGCAGCGTTGAAGATCCGGGGCATCGGGATAACACCGGGGAGCTGTTTTTT.

At least ten counts were recorded for this clonotype. The gene calls are TRBV12-3 or TRBV12-4 and TRBJ2-7; TRBD2 matches 8 bases. After removal of 8 bases from V and 3 bases from J, the junction contained 12 bases not matched to a gene. The CDR3 has 15 residues. The CDR3: CASLPAGGAVYEQYF. The CDR3 nucleotides are TGTGCCAGCCTCCCCGCCGGGGGGGCCGTCTACGAGCAGTACTTC.

The chain recombines TRBV29-1 with TRBJ2-4; 8 bases map to TRBD2. The CDR3 loop spans 14 amino acids. Per germline, CDR1 SQVTM and CDR2 ANQGSEA. The J segment lost 14 bases and the V segment lost 5 bases, leaving 17 bases of the junction unmatched. As DNA, the CDR3 is TGCAGCGTTTCCGGGGGGGATTTCTACCACAACGAGTACTTC. This translates into CSVSGGDFYHNEYF.

A remark on this clonotype: A much larger clone differs by one base, so this may be a read error. Because it lacks the conserved phenylalanine or tryptophan at the end, this CDR3 is likely a read error. This chain links TRBV6-5 with TRBJ2-7, with 9 bases identical to TRBD1. V shed 0 bases, J shed 5 bases, and the junction held 8 bases outside the gene matches. The CDR3 extends over 16 amino acids. The germline gives CDR1 MNHEY, CDR2 SVGAGI. CDR3 region: CASSYSRDRVGHEQYL. CDR3 bases: TGTGCCAGCAGTTACTCGAGGGACAGGGTGGGCCACGAGCAGTACTTA.

For this clonotype: Germline is not matched at one junction end, which may reflect a read error. The V gene is TRBV12-3 or TRBV12-4, the J gene TRBJ1-2; D uncertain. The CDR3 consists of 12 residues. The CDR3 loop is CASRLVEVGDTF. CDR3 in DNA: TGTGCCAGCAGGTTAGTGGAGGTGGGCGACACCTTC.